These 15 T cell receptor beta chains originate from one sample sequenced in a study of tumor-infiltrating lymphocytes in glioblastoma multiforme. TCR beta libraries were built from RNA through three nested multiplex PCR rounds using modified ARM-PCR. Via MiXCR, TCRdb re-called the multiplex PCR reads, giving one row per CDR3 protein. The sample comprises 20,000 or so distinct CDR3 sequences, about two thirds of which are singletons, and 15% to 20% rests with the top ten. The sequencing input was peripheral blood. The receptors were sampled from a male donor with glioblastoma.

Remarks on this clonotype: Germline and junction disagree at one end, which may indicate a read error. V and J are TRBV12-3 or TRBV12-4 and TRBJ1-5; tentative D call: TRBD1 (6 bases). The CDR3 covers 14 residues. The CDR3 loop reads CASSLGGTFQPQQF. CDR3 coding DNA: TGTGCCAGCAGTCTTGGGGGCACATTTCAGCCCCAGCAATTT.

This clonotype was found once. A much more abundant neighbour one base away suggests this may be a read error. Since no conserved phenylalanine or tryptophan closes the CDR3, a read error is the likely cause. This rearrangement joins TRBV29-1 to TRBJ2-7; a possible D gene is TRBD2 (6 bases). CDR1 is SQVTM and CDR2 is ANQGSEA in the germline V gene. The CDR3 extends over 13 amino acids. V shed 5 bases and J shed 4 bases, with 15 bases lying between them. CDR3 protein: CSVQGLGGYEQYS. CDR3 DNA sequence: TGCAGCGTTCAAGGACTTGGGGGGTACGAGCAGTACTCC.

A word on this clonotype: At one end, the junction sequence differs from germline, possibly due to a read error. This rearrangement joins TRBV11-2 to TRBJ2-2; TRBD2 might be the D (5 bases). Germline V gene sequence: CDR1 SGHAT, CDR2 FQNNGV. The CDR3 length is 15 residues. DNA of the CDR3: TGTGCCAGCAGCTACCGCTCGAGCCAACCACGGGGAGCTGTTTTT. Protein sequence: CASSYRSSQPRGAVF.

By sample fraction, this clonotype is medium-sized. The chain has TRBV20-1 and TRBJ2-3; possible D gene TRBD2, 5 bases. Deletions cut 2 bases from V and 4 bases from J, with 16 bases between. CDR3 size: 15 residues. CDR1 is DFQATT and CDR2 is SNEGSKA in the germline V gene (reference sequence). DNA of the CDR3: TGCAGTGCTAGACGCACTAGTCGAAGCGCAGATACGCAGTATTTT. This translates into CSARRTSRSADTQYF.

The rearrangement links TRBV29-1 to TRBJ1-1; possibly TRBD1 for D (5 bases). Trimming took 3 bases from V and 0 from J, leaving 14 bases between them. The CDR3 contains 15 residues. Per the germline V gene, CDR1 is SQVTM and CDR2 is ANQGSEA. For the CDR3, the DNA is TGCAGCGTTGACCCAGGGCGAAGGATGAACACTGAAGCTTTCTTT. Protein product: CSVDPGRRMNTEAFF.

In this sample, this clonotype turned up a few times. The genes are TRBV11-1 and TRBJ2-7; 8 nucleotides match TRBD2. This CDR3 comprises 14 residues. Trimming at V came to 5 bases and at J to 6 bases, leaving 9 bases not matched to a gene. Germline CDR1 reads SGHAT; CDR2 reads FQDESV (reference sequence). This CDR3 reads CASSEPGLGGEQYF. In DNA form, the CDR3 reads TGTGCCAGCAGCGAACCGGGACTAGGTGGCGAGCAGTACTTC.

The chain carries TRBV12-3 or TRBV12-4 and TRBJ1-5; perhaps TRBD1 as D (6 bases). Trimming stripped 5 bases from V and 0 bases from J, with 11 bases between. The CDR3 totals 15 residues. The CDR3 nucleotides are TGTGCCAGCAGTGATCGGACAGATAGCAATCAGCCCCAGCATTTT. Amino acids: CASSDRTDSNQPQHF.

This clonotype was seen only a few times. A much more abundant neighbour one base away suggests this may be a read error. This chain connects TRBV6-5 to TRBJ2-1; either TRBD1 or TRBD2 may fit D (6 bases each). Germline assignment: CDR1 MNHEY and CDR2 SVGAGI. This CDR3 is 11 amino acids long. V lost 9 bases and J lost 7, with 10 bases in between. Written as DNA, the CDR3 is TGTGCCAGAGGGGGAGGAAATGAGCAGTTCTTC. It is translated as CARGGGNEQFF.

About this clonotype: A read error may produce the germline difference seen at one junction end. The V and J genes are TRBV6-6 and TRBJ2-4; 10 positions agree with TRBD1. Germline V lookup: CDR1 MNHNY, CDR2 SVGAGI (reference sequence). The CDR3 has 16 amino acids. The CDR3 protein is CTSSRTGGAGKNIQYF. For the CDR3, the DNA is TGTACCAGCAGTCGGACAGGGGGTGCGGGCAAAAACATTCAGTACTTC.

J is TRBJ2-1 and V is TRBV2; perhaps D is TRBD1 or TRBD2 (5 bases each). Looked up from germline, CDR1 is SNHLY and CDR2 is FYNNEI. V was pared by 6 bases and J by 13 bases, with 25 bases between. CDR3 length equals 15 residues. The CDR3 here is CASRVATQPGPPQFF. The CDR3 DNA sequence: TGTGCCAGCAGAGTAGCGACACAACCGGGACCCCCACAGTTCTTC.

A word on this clonotype: Sequence at one end of the junction differs from germline and may be a read error. The rearrangement uses TRBV11-2 and TRBJ2-3, with D hard to call. The V gene's germline CDR1 is SGHAT and CDR2 FQNNGV. This CDR3 comprises 12 residues. The CDR3 reads CANSTPSDTQYF. As DNA, the CDR3 is TGTGCCAACAGCACCCCTTCAGATACGCAGTACTTT. The whole variable domain, remainder taken from reference TRBV11-2 and TRBJ2-3, is EAGVAQSPRYKIIEKRQSVAFWCNPISGHATLYWYQQILGQGPKLLIQFQNNGVVDDSQLPKDRFSAERLKGVDSTLKIQPAKLEDSAVYLCANSTPSDTQYFGPGTRLTVL.

This clonotype was detected once. Compared with germline, one end of the junction differs, possibly owing to a read error. V is TRBV5-6 and J is TRBJ2-2, with 7 nucleotides matching TRBD1. This CDR3 contains 16 residues. CDR1 and CDR2 from the germline V gene are SGHDT and YYEEEE. In nucleotides, the CDR3 is TGTGCCAGCAGCTTAGCGGACAGGTTCGACACCGTGGAGCTGTTTTTT. It specifies CASSLADRFDTVELFF. The complete variable domain, with remaining parts taken from reference TRBV5-6 and TRBJ2-2, reads DAGVTQSPTHLIKTRGQQVTLRCSPKSGHDTVSWYQQALGQGPQFIFQYYEEEERQRGNFPDRFSGHQFPNYSSELNVNALLLGDSALYLCASSLADRFDTVELFFGEGSRLTVL.

The chain employs TRBV4-2 and TRBJ1-1, with 11 bases matching TRBD1. CDR1 and CDR2 (germline): LGHNA, YNFKEQ. CDR3 length: 13 residues. The junction had 1 base not matched to a gene; V was cut back by 6 bases and J by 4 bases. The CDR3 nucleotides are TGTGCCAGCAGAGGACAGGGGGCCACTGAAGCTTTCTTT. It encodes CASRGQGATEAFF.

This clonotype was observed at least ten times. J is TRBJ2-3 and V is TRBV28; a weak D match, TRBD2 (5 bases). The V end lost 5 bases, the J end lost 3 bases, and 6 bases lay between the germline ends. The germline gives CDR1 MDHEN, CDR2 SYDVKM. The CDR3 has 12 residues. The CDR3 protein is CASSGLTDTQYF. In nucleotides, the CDR3 is TGTGCCAGCAGTGGACTTACAGATACGCAGTATTTT.

J is TRBJ1-6 and V is TRBV11-2, with unresolved D. From germline, CDR1 is SGHAT and CDR2 FQNNGV. The length of the CDR3 is 16 residues. V was cut by 5 bases and J by 4 bases, with 15 bases left in between. CDR3 residues: CASSALQASYNSPLHF. The CDR3 bases are TGTGCCAGCAGCGCCCTACAAGCGTCTTATAATTCACCCCTCCACTTT.